This T cell receptor (beta chain) was recovered during a study of OX40 agonist ivuxolimab in advanced cancers. V lost 3 bases to trimming and J lost 5 bases; unmatched junction nucleotides: 8. The germline V gene has CDR1 SGDLS and CDR2 YYNGEE. The CDR3 runs 15 residues. Worth noting for this clone: Antigen: not known.

Repertoires were generated with immunoSEQ multiplex PCR, while TCRdb's copy carries only in-frame clones and drops some. Among under 85,000 clones listed, around 94% were seen once. Study-wide findings and caveats: On average, a greater number of expanded clones characterised CD8+ T cells relative to CD4+.

This chain links TRBV9 with TRBJ2-7, with TRBD1 matching 10 bases. This sequence was found in an adult with an advanced solid tumor such as melanoma, head and neck, liver or kidney cancer. Sample: CD4+ or CD8+ T cells sorted from blood, taken in a trial of the OX40 agonist ivuxolimab. The CDR3 loop reads CASSAHGQGGDEQYF. The CDR3 coding sequence is TGTGCCAGCAGCGCCCACGGACAGGGGGGGGACGAGCAGTACTTC.